This TCR beta chain emerged from a study of blood T cell repertoires in COVID-19. Measured with immunoSEQ multiplex PCR; TCRdb has only the in-frame clones, and not every one. The sample consists of roughly 200,000 clones, 85% to 90% of them appearing once. There are 21 residues in the CDR3. The V and J ends lost 4 bases and 2 bases respectively, with 30 bases between them. Germline loops: CDR1 MNHEY, CDR2 SVGEGT. The clonotype originates from a person between 65 and 79 years old with COVID-19, enrolled during active disease. The sample comprised peripheral blood. The rearrangement uses TRBV6-2 or TRBV6-3 and TRBJ1-5; D perhaps matches TRBD1 (5 bases). In nucleotides, the CDR3 is TGTGCCAGCAGTTCTTTCGTCGGTCGTGGGGCGGCGTTGATGGGCAATCAGCCCCAGCATTTT. Its translation is CASSSFVGRGAALMGNQPQHF.